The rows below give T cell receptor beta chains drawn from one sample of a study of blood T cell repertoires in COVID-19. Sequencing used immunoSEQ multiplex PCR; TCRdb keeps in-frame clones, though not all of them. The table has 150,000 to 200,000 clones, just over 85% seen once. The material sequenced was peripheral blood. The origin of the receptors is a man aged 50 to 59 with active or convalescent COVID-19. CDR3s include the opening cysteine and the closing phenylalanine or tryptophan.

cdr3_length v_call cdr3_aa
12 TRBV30 CAWSQQTGGYTF
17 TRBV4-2 CASSQGTGDLTNEKLFF
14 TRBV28 CASSLAGLQETQYF
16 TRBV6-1 CASSESRVSGDYGYTF
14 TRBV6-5 CASSFRTGPYEQYF
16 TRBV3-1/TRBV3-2 CASSRVGQGAGNTIYF
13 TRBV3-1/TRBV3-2 CASSRGGADEAFF
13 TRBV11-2 CASSYTGTQPQHF
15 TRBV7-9 CASSLQGAPQETQYF
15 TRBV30 CAWSDIPQGAHGYTF
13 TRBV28 CASSPTGTYEQYF
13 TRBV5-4 CASSFTGTPTQYF
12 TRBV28 CASRGTGEGYTF
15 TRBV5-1 CASSLEQGEYNEQFF
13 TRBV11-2 CASSLGLAYEQYF